Included here is one T cell receptor beta chain sequence, with context. Antigen unknown. The sample belongs to a study of chemoradiotherapy in HPV16-positive cancers. Study-level background: Candidate HPV-specific T-cell clones and common TCR motifs came from functional assays in two HPV16-positive patients. General study findings and limits: The functional HPV-specific definition rests on just a couple of HPV16-positive patients. Candidate HPV-specific clones and E7-related TCR motifs grew in tumor during treatment.

The length of the CDR3 is 15 residues. The trim removed 3 bases at V and 5 bases at J, leaving 9 bases unmatched. The germline V gene has CDR1 SQVTM and CDR2 ANQGSEA. Over chemoradiotherapy, repertoires were sampled more than once. Assay used: immunoSEQ multiplex PCR; TCRdb lists only in-frame clones, some missing. The sample carries more than 9,000 clones, 85% to 90% recorded once. This TCR was recovered from a human donor with HPV-associated anogenital cancer. The rearrangement joins TRBV29-1 to TRBJ2-5; 10 bases match TRBD2. This material was collected from a patient who underwent chemoradiotherapy. The CDR3 sequence: CSVELGSGRSETQYF. For the CDR3, the DNA is TGCAGCGTTGAGCTAGGTAGCGGGAGGTCGGAGACCCAGTACTTC. Supplemented by reference TRBV29-1 and TRBJ2-5, the full variable domain reads SAVISQKPSRDICQRGTSLTIQCQVDSQVTMMFWYRQQPGQSLTLIATANQGSEATYESGFVIDKFPISRPNLTFSTLTVSNMSPEDSSIYLCSVELGSGRSETQYFGPGTRLLVL.